One and the same sample provided the 17 T cell receptor beta chains below, sequenced in a study of blood T cell repertoires in COVID-19. The protocol was immunoSEQ multiplex PCR, while the TCRdb copy is restricted to in-frame clones and leaves out a portion. The repertoire includes roughly 140,000 clones, approximately 80% of them detected once, and roughly 8.8% sits in the top ten. Sequencing used peripheral blood. All receptors come from a human donor with acute or convalescent COVID-19. The donor label of this sample is uncertain.

The chain is built from TRBV6-4 and TRBJ2-5, with 9 bases lining up with TRBD1. V was clipped by 3 bases and J by 2 bases; unmatched bases: 7. The CDR3 is 16 residues long. The germline gives CDR1 MRHNA, CDR2 SNTAGT. The CDR3 region has the DNA TGTGCCAGCAGTGAACAGACAGGGGGAGGTCAAGAGACCCAGTACTTC. It codes for CASSEQTGGGQETQYF.

The rearrangement links TRBV2 to TRBJ1-1; D unclear. Germline assignment: CDR1 SNHLY and CDR2 FYNNEI. V lost 10 bases and J lost 1, with 13 bases in between. The CDR3 has 13 residues. The CDR3 here is CATTANRNTEAFF. The CDR3 bases are TGTGCCACTACAGCAAACAGGAACACTGAAGCTTTCTTT.

The rearrangement uses TRBV6-6 and TRBJ2-7; D might be TRBD2 (5 bases). In germline, CDR1 is MNHNY, CDR2 SVGAGI (reference sequence). This CDR3 spans 14 amino acids. Deletions cut 5 bases from V and 0 bases from J, with 11 bases between. CDR3: CASSPLGSSYEQYF. CDR3 in DNA: TGTGCCAGCAGTCCCCTTGGGAGCTCCTACGAGCAGTACTTC.

V is TRBV27 and J is TRBJ1-2, with 10 bases that match TRBD1. V lost 5 bases and J lost 7; bases outside the gene matches: 10. CDR1 is MNHEY, CDR2 SMNVEV, per germline (reference sequence). This CDR3 spans 15 amino acids. For the CDR3, the DNA is TGTGCCAGCAGTGCCCGGGACAGGGGATTTCGTGGCTACACCTTC. Encoded protein: CASSARDRGFRGYTF.

This chain links TRBV11-2 with TRBJ1-2, with D perhaps matching TRBD1 (5 bases). Per germline, CDR1 SGHAT and CDR2 FQNNGV. The CDR3 is made up of 14 amino acids. The V gene lost 6 bases and the J gene lost 7 bases, with 18 bases spanning the gap. Here the CDR3 reads CASRDGTHVGGYTF. The CDR3 DNA is TGTGCCAGCAGGGATGGGACTCATGTGGGTGGCTACACCTTC.

CDR3 residues: CSARYGGVYEQYF. The CDR3 DNA follows: TGCAGCGCCCGTTACGGGGGAGTATACGAGCAGTACTTC. This sequence joins TRBV29-1 and TRBJ2-7, with D possibly being TRBD2 (6 bases). This CDR3 region has 13 residues. V was pared by 7 bases and J by 4 bases, with 17 bases between. CDR1 is SQVTM and CDR2 is ANQGSEA in the germline V gene.

This chain connects TRBV10-3 to TRBJ1-6, with 9 positions matching TRBD1. CDR1 is ENHRY and CDR2 is SYGVKD in the germline V gene. This CDR3 is 17 amino acids long. V dropped 3 bases and J dropped 2; count of bases not matched to a gene: 5. CDR3: CAISDLTGGAYNSPLHF. In DNA form, the CDR3 reads TGTGCCATCAGTGACCTCACAGGGGGCGCCTATAATTCACCCCTCCACTTT.

The rearrangement joins TRBV5-1 to TRBJ2-7; the match to TRBD1 covers 9 bases. Germline V lookup: CDR1 SGHRS, CDR2 YFSETQ. There are 15 residues in the CDR3. The V and J ends lost 0 bases and 3 bases, in that order; junction bases with no gene match: 4. CDR3 in DNA: TGCGCCAGCAGCTTGGTACCGGGACAGGGCTACGAGCAGTACTTC. It translates to CASSLVPGQGYEQYF.

In the case of this clone: The same CDR3 also results from other DNA sequences found in this sample. This rearrangement joins TRBV12-3 or TRBV12-4 to TRBJ1-2; 7 nucleotides line up with TRBD1. The J segment lost 4 bases and the V segment lost 5 bases, leaving 4 bases of the junction unmatched. This CDR3 is built from 13 residues. The CDR3 nucleotides read TGTGCCAGCAGTCTGGGACAGAGCTATGGCTACACCTTC. This codes for CASSLGQSYGYTF.

This clone was seen a few times. The chain employs TRBV7-2 and TRBJ1-1; D is possibly TRBD1 (5 bases). The CDR3 spans 16 residues. V lost 5 bases, J lost 4 bases, and 20 bases lay in between. Germline V gene data show CDR1 as SGHTA and CDR2 as FQGNSA. In nucleotides, the CDR3 is TGTGCCAGCAGCGGGAGGAAGGGGCGCCCGGGCACTGAAGCTTTCTTT. It codes for CASSGRKGRPGTEAFF.

The rearrangement joins TRBV7-2 to TRBJ2-3; tentatively, D is TRBD2 (7 bases). Deletions cut 2 bases from V and 4 bases from J, with 25 bases between. CDR3 length: 19 residues. Germline-derived CDR1 and CDR2 are SGHTA and FQGNSA. This CDR3 is CASSLNGFLRGGGADTQYF. In DNA form, the CDR3 reads TGTGCCAGCAGCTTAAACGGCTTTTTGAGGGGGGGCGGGGCAGATACGCAGTATTTT.

The chain joins TRBV24-1 to TRBJ2-2, with 7 bases lining up with TRBD1. The V gene end was trimmed by 3 bases and the J gene end by 0 bases; junction bases not matched to a gene: 3. Germline V gives CDR1 KGHDR, CDR2 SFDVKD. The CDR3 covers 16 residues. The CDR3 DNA is TGTGCCACCAGTGATACCGGGACAGCGAACACCGGGGAGCTGTTTTTT. It codes for CATSDTGTANTGELFF.

The chain couples TRBV3-1 (or the pseudogene TRBV3-2) to TRBJ2-7, with TRBD2 as a possible D gene (5 bases). Germline V gives CDR1 LGHDT, CDR2 YNNKEL (reference sequence). The CDR3 sequence is 15 residues long. The V end lost 2 bases, the J end lost 3 bases, and 14 bases lay between the germline ends. CDR3 protein: CASSQPGGLGYEQYF. As DNA, the CDR3 is TGTGCCAGCAGCCAACCGGGTGGACTGGGCTACGAGCAGTACTTC.

In its sample, this clone was seen a few times. The genes are TRBV2 and TRBJ1-6, with D hard to call. There are 12 residues in the CDR3. Germline assignment: CDR1 SNHLY and CDR2 FYNNEI. V lost 7 bases and J 9 bases, leaving 10 bases between the germline ends. CDR3 in DNA: TGTGCCAGCACTCAGGAGGTTTCACCCCTCCACTTT. It translates to CASTQEVSPLHF.

The chain uses TRBV12-3 or TRBV12-4 and TRBJ2-3; possible D gene TRBD2, 6 bases. The CDR3 has 13 amino acids. Trimming took 6 bases from V and 2 from J, leaving 9 bases between them. The CDR3, as DNA: TGTGCCAGCAGCGGGGGTATCACAGATACGCAGTATTTT. Amino acid sequence: CASSGGITDTQYF.

This clone was seen just once. The chain has TRBV24-1 and TRBJ2-1; TRBD2 matches at 9 bases. The CDR3 spans 15 residues. Trimming at V came to 4 bases and at J to 9 bases, leaving 9 bases not matched to a gene. The germline V gene has CDR1 KGHDR and CDR2 SFDVKD. The CDR3 DNA reads TGTGCCACCAGTGACCTAGCGGGGTCACGGGGTGAGCAGTTCTTC. Translated, it gives CATSDLAGSRGEQFF.

This clone was observed many times. This chain connects TRBV6-5 to TRBJ1-1; 11 bases fit TRBD1. The CDR3 is 15 amino acids. Losses at the gene ends were 10 bases for V and 1 base for J; bases not matched to a gene: 8. CDR1 is MNHEY and CDR2 is SVGAGI in the germline V gene. The CDR3 bases are TGTGCCACTAGGACAGGGGGCATTGGGAACACTGAAGCTTTCTTT. This encodes CATRTGGIGNTEAFF.